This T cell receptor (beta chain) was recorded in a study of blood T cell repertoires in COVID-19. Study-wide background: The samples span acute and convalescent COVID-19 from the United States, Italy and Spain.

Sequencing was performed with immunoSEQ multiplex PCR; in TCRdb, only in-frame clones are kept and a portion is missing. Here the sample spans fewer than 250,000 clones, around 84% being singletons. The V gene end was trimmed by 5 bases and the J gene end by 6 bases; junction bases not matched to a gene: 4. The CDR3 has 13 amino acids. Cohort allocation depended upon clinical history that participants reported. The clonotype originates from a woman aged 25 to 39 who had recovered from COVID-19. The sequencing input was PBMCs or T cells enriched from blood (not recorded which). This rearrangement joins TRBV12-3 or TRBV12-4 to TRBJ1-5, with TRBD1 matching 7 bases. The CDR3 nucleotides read TGTGCCAGCAGTAGACAGGGAACTCAGCCCCAGCATTTT. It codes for CASSRQGTQPQHF.